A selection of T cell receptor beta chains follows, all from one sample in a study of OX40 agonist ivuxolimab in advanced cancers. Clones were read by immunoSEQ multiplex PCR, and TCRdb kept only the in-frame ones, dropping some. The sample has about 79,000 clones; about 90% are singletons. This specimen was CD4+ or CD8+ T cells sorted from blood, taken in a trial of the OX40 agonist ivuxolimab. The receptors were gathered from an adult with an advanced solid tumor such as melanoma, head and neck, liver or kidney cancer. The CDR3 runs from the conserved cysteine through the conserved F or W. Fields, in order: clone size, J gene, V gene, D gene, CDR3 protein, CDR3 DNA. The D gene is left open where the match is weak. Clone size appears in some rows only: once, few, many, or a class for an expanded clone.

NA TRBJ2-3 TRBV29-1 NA CSVQGRGISTDTQYF TGCAGCGTTCAAGGCAGGGGTATAAGCACAGATACGCAGTATTTT
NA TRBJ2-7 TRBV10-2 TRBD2 CASAREGLREQYF TGCGCCAGTGCCCGGGAGGGATTGCGCGAGCAGTACTTC
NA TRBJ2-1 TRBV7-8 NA CASSSLWGPRNEQFF TGTGCCAGCAGCTCCCTATGGGGGCCGAGGAATGAGCAGTTCTTC
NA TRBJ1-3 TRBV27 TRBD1 CASRPNRGGGNTIYF TGTGCCAGCAGACCTAACAGGGGCGGTGGAAACACCATATATTTT
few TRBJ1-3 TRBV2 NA CASRSDSGNTIYF TGTGCCAGCAGATCGGACAGTGGAAACACCATATATTTT
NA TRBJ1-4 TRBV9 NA CASSEQGHNEKLFF TGTGCCAGCAGCGAACAGGGTCATAATGAAAAACTGTTTTTT
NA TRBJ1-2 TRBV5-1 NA CASSGTSPGGGYTF TGCGCCAGCAGCGGCACCTCCCCTGGAGGGGGCTACACCTTC
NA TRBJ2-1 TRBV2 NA CASSEESLLYNEQFF TGTGCCAGCAGTGAAGAGTCATTACTATACAATGAGCAGTTCTTC
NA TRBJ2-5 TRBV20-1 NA CSARDEGAQYF TGCAGTGCTAGAGATGAGGGGGCCCAGTACTTC
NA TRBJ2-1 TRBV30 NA CAWSVGRVANEQFF TGTGCCTGGAGTGTCGGCAGGGTAGCGAATGAGCAGTTCTTC
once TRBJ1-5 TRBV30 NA CAWNTAGGQPQHF TGTGCCTGGAATACGGCGGGGGGTCAGCCCCAGCATTTT
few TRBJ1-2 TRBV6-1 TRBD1 CASSDRGRDYGYTF TGTGCCAGCAGCGACAGGGGGCGCGACTATGGCTACACCTTC
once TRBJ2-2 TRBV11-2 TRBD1 CASSADRVPGELFF TGTGCCAGCAGCGCCGACAGGGTTCCCGGGGAGCTGTTTTTT
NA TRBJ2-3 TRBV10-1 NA CASRGLNTDTQYF TGCGCCAGCAGAGGACTCAACACAGATACGCAGTATTTT
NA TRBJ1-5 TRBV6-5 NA CASSYGSQPQHF TGTGCCAGCAGTTACGGAAGTCAGCCCCAGCATTTT
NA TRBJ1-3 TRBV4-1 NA CASSHLPVSSGNTIYF TGCGCCAGCAGCCATCTCCCAGTGAGCTCTGGAAACACCATATATTTT
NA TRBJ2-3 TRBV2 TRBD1 CAIDGTTGADTQYF TGTGCCATCGACGGAACGACAGGGGCAGATACGCAGTATTTT
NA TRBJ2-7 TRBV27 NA CASSPGTTRTYEQYF TGTGCCAGCAGCCCAGGGACAACGAGGACCTACGAGCAGTACTTC
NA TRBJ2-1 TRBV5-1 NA CASSRIRNRDNEQFF TGCGCCAGCAGTAGAATTAGAAACAGGGACAATGAGCAGTTCTTC
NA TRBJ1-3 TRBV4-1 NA CASSQVTRIYSSGNTIYF TGCGCCAGCAGCCAAGTGACGCGGATCTATAGTTCTGGAAACACCATATATTTT
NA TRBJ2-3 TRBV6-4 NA CASSDQGLQTDTQYF TGTGCCAGCAGTGACCAAGGCCTACAAACAGATACGCAGTATTTT
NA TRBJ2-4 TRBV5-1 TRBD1 CASSHGTGRTDIQYF TGCGCCAGCAGCCACGGGACAGGCAGGACGGACATTCAGTACTTC
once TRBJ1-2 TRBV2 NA CASSEGLRRVSGYTF TGTGCCAGCAGTGAAGGTCTACGCCGGGTGAGTGGCTACACCTTC
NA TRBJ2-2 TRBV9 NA CASSTHPPTVSTGELFF TGTGCCAGCAGCACACACCCGCCGACAGTAAGCACCGGGGAGCTGTTTTTT
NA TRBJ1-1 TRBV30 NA CAWSSGEGRGAFF TGTGCCTGGAGTTCAGGGGAGGGGCGGGGAGCTTTCTTT
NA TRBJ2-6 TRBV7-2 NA CASSLVGAKSGANVLTF TGTGCCAGCAGCTTAGTGGGGGCGAAATCAGGGGCCAACGTCCTGACTTTC
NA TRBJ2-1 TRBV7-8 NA CASSLVQTGNEQFF TGTGCCAGCAGCTTAGTACAGACGGGCAATGAGCAGTTCTTC
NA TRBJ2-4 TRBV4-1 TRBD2 CASSRGLAGGIAKNIQYF TGCGCCAGCAGCCGAGGACTAGCGGGGGGCATAGCCAAAAACATTCAGTACTTC
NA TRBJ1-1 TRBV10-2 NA CASSESGGSTEAFF TGCGCCAGCAGTGAGTCAGGGGGAAGCACTGAAGCTTTCTTT